The entry that follows covers one T cell receptor (beta chain) sequence. The CDR3 consists of 12 residues. Germline-derived CDR1 and CDR2 are SNHLY and FYNNEI. V was shortened by 11 bases and J by 5 bases, with 15 bases between the two germline ends. The sample originates from a study of CD8 T cells in Susac syndrome. Reverse transcription of 0.5 to 1 ug RNA was performed with random hexamers. TCRdb reprocessed the immunoSEQ multiplex PCR reads with MiXCR, giving one entry per CDR3 protein. The sample holds roughly 150,000 distinct CDR3 sequences, roughly 94% seen once. The sequenced sample was CD4+ T cells from PBMCs. This chain connects TRBV2 to TRBJ2-5, with D hard to call. This clonotype was obtained from a human donor with multiple sclerosis. The CDR3, as DNA: TGTGCCGGAGCTTACAGCCTTGAGACCCAGTACTTC. This encodes CAGAYSLETQYF.